What follows describes a single T cell receptor beta chain. Its antigen is unidentified. Assay used: immunoSEQ multiplex PCR; TCRdb lists only in-frame clones, some missing. Of about 75,000 clones in the sample, approximately 90% are singletons; the top ten hold less than 12%. The data are from a study of T cell responses to AZD1222 COVID-19 vaccine. Study-level findings and limits: Without day 14 samples, only post-peak T cell repertoires were studied.

The source was peripheral blood, collected 28 days after the second dose of the MenACWY control vaccine. This receptor was taken from an adult who received the MenACWY meningococcal vaccine as a control.

Written as DNA, the CDR3 is TGTGCCACCTCCGGGACACGTGATCAGCCCCAGCATTTT. Its translation: CATSGTRDQPQHF. The chain recombines TRBV19 with TRBJ1-5, with D possibly being TRBD1 (6 bases). CDR1 and CDR2 (germline): LNHDA, SQIVND (reference sequence). V lost 10 bases, J lost 5 bases, and 15 bases lay in between. The CDR3 length is 13 residues. Based on the CDR3 plus reference TRBV19 and TRBJ1-5, the full variable domain is DGGITQSPKYLFRKEGQNVTLSCEQNLNHDAMYWYRQDPGQGLRLIYYSQIVNDFQKGDIAEGYSVSREKKESFPLTVTSAQKNPTAFYLCATSGTRDQPQHFGDGTRLSIL.